The 21 T cell receptor beta chains below come from one sample, sequenced in a study of Graves' ophthalmopathy and Graves' hyperthyroidism. TCR beta CDR3 regions were amplified from RNA transcripts. HTBI-primed first-round RT-PCR preceded second-round multiplex PCR. A single record per CDR3 protein comes from TCRdb applying MiXCR to the multiplex PCR reads. The data hold approximately 540,000 distinct CDR3 sequences, with about two fifths observed a single time. Sample: peripheral blood or thyroid tissue (not recorded which). These receptors all stem from an adult man with Graves' hyperthyroidism.

Turning to this clonotype: This may be a read error: a much more frequent sequence differs by one nucleotide. The chain couples TRBV7-9 to TRBJ2-7, with D perhaps TRBD1 (5 bases). The germline V gene encodes CDR1 SEHNR and CDR2 FQNEAQ (reference sequence). The CDR3 consists of 15 residues. The CDR3 bases are TGTGCCAGCAGTTACGTTGGGGCGGACCCCTACGTGCAGTACTTC. It codes for CASSYVGADPYVQYF.

At least ten counts were recorded for this clonotype. V gene TRBV12-3 or TRBV12-4 combines with J gene TRBJ1-5; no clear D gene. With 3 bases removed from V and 0 bases from J, the gap between germline ends came to 15 bases. This CDR3 is built from 17 residues. CDR3 loop: CASSFKPGISSNQPQHF. The CDR3 DNA sequence: TGTGCCAGCAGTTTTAAGCCAGGCATAAGTAGCAATCAGCCCCAGCATTTT.

This clonotype was detected many times. The chain carries TRBV6-4 and TRBJ1-1; TRBD1 matches 9 bases. The V gene's germline CDR1 is MRHNA and CDR2 SNTAGT. The V segment lost 5 bases and the J segment 7 bases; nucleotides outside the gene matches: 5. There are 13 residues in the CDR3. DNA for the CDR3: TGTGCCAGCAGTCGTGGACAGGGGAGTGAAGCTTTCTTT. This encodes CASSRGQGSEAFF.

This clonotype was found once. The gene calls are TRBV7-3 and TRBJ1-5, with D tentatively TRBD1 (6 bases). Per the germline V gene, CDR1 is SGHTA and CDR2 is FQGTGA. V lost 2 bases, J lost 7 bases, and 15 bases lay in between. The CDR3 has 15 amino acids. The CDR3 protein is CASSLFSGGGQPQHF. CDR3 coding DNA: TGTGCCAGCAGCTTATTCTCGGGGGGCGGGCAGCCCCAGCATTTT.

This clonotype has only one observation. The chain combines TRBV24-1 with TRBJ2-7; weak D call: TRBD2 (5 bases). The germline gives CDR1 KGHDR, CDR2 SFDVKD. V was pared by 0 bases and J by 7 bases, with 15 bases between. The CDR3 spans 15 residues. CDR3 in amino acids: CATSDLSGKYNEQYF. The CDR3, as DNA: TGTGCCACCAGTGATTTGTCCGGGAAGTACAATGAGCAGTACTTC.

V gene TRBV10-3 combines with J gene TRBJ2-7, with D perhaps matching TRBD2 (6 bases). Germline V gene lookup returns CDR1 ENHRY and CDR2 SYGVKD. This CDR3 spans 14 amino acids. Trimming cost V 5 bases and J 2 bases, with 13 bases left between them. CDR3 bases: TGTGCCATCAGTTACGCGCGGGACGCCTACGAGCAGTACTTC. Its translation: CAISYARDAYEQYF.

This clonotype showed up many times. The V and J genes are TRBV2 and TRBJ2-7; 11 positions agree with TRBD2. Germline CDR1 reads SNHLY; CDR2 reads FYNNEI. V was clipped by 6 bases and J by 6 bases; unmatched bases: 4. The CDR3 length is 13 residues. The CDR3 reads CASSNLAGGEQYF. CDR3 nucleotides: TGTGCCAGCAGCAATCTAGCGGGAGGCGAGCAGTACTTC.

Remarks on this clonotype: Compared with germline, one end of the junction differs, possibly owing to a read error. J is TRBJ1-2 and V is TRBV29-1; TRBD1 agrees at 12 bases. The germline CDR1 and CDR2 sequences are SQVTM and ANQGSEA. This CDR3 has 15 amino acids. In DNA form, the CDR3 reads TGCAGCGAAGGGCAAGGGACAGGGGGCTCCTCTGGCTACACCTTT. Residues: CSEGQGTGGSSGYTF.

This clonotype was recorded many times. V gene TRBV12-3 or TRBV12-4 combines with J gene TRBJ1-1, with D possibly TRBD1 on 5 matching bases. There are 15 residues in the CDR3. Trimming shortened V by 4 bases and J by 3 bases, and 15 bases separated the two germline ends. The DNA of the CDR3 is TGTGCCAGCAGTTCCCCAACAACAGGAGACACTGAAGCTTTCTTT. This sequence encodes CASSSPTTGDTEAFF.

The J gene is TRBJ2-5, the V gene TRBV3-1; possible D gene TRBD1, 5 bases. The germline CDR1 and CDR2 sequences are LGHDT and YNNKEL (reference sequence). The V end lost 1 base, the J end lost 3 bases, and 9 bases lay between the germline ends. The CDR3 loop spans 14 amino acids. The CDR3 region has the DNA TGTGCCAGCAGCCAAGTGGGGCAGGAAGAGACCCAGTACTTC. It encodes CASSQVGQEETQYF.

This clonotype appeared a single time. A much larger clone is a single base away; this may be a read error. The chain couples TRBV5-4 to TRBJ2-2; weak D call: TRBD2 (6 bases). Germline V gives CDR1 SGHNT, CDR2 YYREEE (reference sequence). This CDR3 is 13 amino acids long. CDR3: CATPLQGTGGLFF. The CDR3 bases are TGTGCTACCCCCCTTCAGGGAACCGGGGGGCTGTTTTTT.

The rearrangement links TRBV10-3 to TRBJ2-7, with D perhaps being TRBD1 or TRBD2 (7 bases each). The CDR3 contains 20 residues. V was pared by 10 bases and J by 0 bases, with 34 bases between. The germline V gene encodes CDR1 ENHRY and CDR2 SYGVKD. This chain's CDR3 is CASRGQQMTGTAGSSYEQYF. CDR3 bases: TGTGCCAGCAGAGGCCAGCAGATGACGGGGACAGCGGGGAGCTCCTACGAGCAGTACTTC.

This clonotype was picked up many times. CDR3 sequence: CASTSNREAKYSNQPQHF. CDR3 bases: TGTGCCAGTACCTCCAACCGGGAGGCCAAATATAGCAATCAGCCCCAGCATTTT. The chain uses TRBV19 and TRBJ1-5; D gene unclear. CDR1 and CDR2 (germline): LNHDA, SQIVND (reference sequence). Trimming left V 7 bases short and J 0 bases short, with 22 bases between. This CDR3 is 18 amino acids long. The variable domain in full, with the rest retrieved from reference TRBV19 and TRBJ1-5, is DGGITQSPKYLFRKEGQNVTLSCEQNLNHDAMYWYRQDPGQGLRLIYYSQIVNDFQKGDIAEGYSVSREKKESFPLTVTSAQKNPTAFYLCASTSNREAKYSNQPQHFGDGTRLSIL.

The V call is TRBV5-1, the J call TRBJ2-3, with 7 bases aligning to TRBD1. The CDR3 runs 14 residues. With 2 bases clipped from V and 4 bases from J, the junction kept 4 bases outside the gene matches. In germline, CDR1 is SGHRS, CDR2 YFSETQ. DNA of the CDR3: TGCGCCAGCAGCTTACTAACAGGGGCAGATACGCAGTATTTT. This codes for CASSLLTGADTQYF.

This clonotype was recorded only once. The chain combines TRBV10-3 with TRBJ1-2, with D possibly being TRBD1 (6 bases). V was clipped by 0 bases and J by 6 bases, with 17 bases between them. Germline CDR1 ENHRY, CDR2 SYGVKD. The CDR3 runs 16 residues. The CDR3 protein is CAISESAGGLSNGYTF. CDR3 DNA sequence: TGTGCCATCAGTGAGTCCGCGGGGGGGCTTAGCAATGGCTACACCTTC.

In this sample, this clonotype turned up a few times. The V gene is TRBV12-3 or TRBV12-4, the J gene TRBJ1-1; 7 bases agree with TRBD1. J lost 1 base, V lost 5 bases, and 7 bases had no gene match. The CDR3 covers 15 residues. CDR3 nucleotides: TGTGCCAGCAGTCCTCGGACAGGTTGGAACACTGAAGCTTTCTTT. This encodes CASSPRTGWNTEAFF.

The chain employs TRBV2 and TRBJ1-5; no reliable D call. From germline, CDR1 is SNHLY and CDR2 FYNNEI. Trimming pared 5 bases from V and 0 bases from J, leaving 14 bases between. There are 16 residues in the CDR3. The CDR3 is CASSNEETYSNQPQHF. The CDR3 DNA sequence: TGTGCCAGCAGTAACGAGGAGACGTATAGCAATCAGCCCCAGCATTTT.

In regard to this clonotype: Just one base apart from a much larger clone, this may be a read error. This chain joins TRBV12-3 or TRBV12-4 and TRBJ1-1; 11 bases align to TRBD1. This CDR3 has 16 amino acids. The CDR3 nucleotides read TGTGCCAGCAGTCCAGGACAGGGGGCGTTGAACACTGGAGCTTTCTTT. Translating gives CASSPGQGALNTGAFF.

The chain links TRBV7-8 to TRBJ2-5; D not resolved. The CDR3 runs 16 residues. V was trimmed by 0 bases and J by 2 bases, leaving 13 bases between them. The germline V gene encodes CDR1 SGHVS and CDR2 FQNEAQ. The CDR3 region is CASSLAGPYSQETQYF. In nucleotides, the CDR3 is TGTGCCAGCAGCTTAGCGGGCCCCTACTCACAAGAGACCCAGTACTTC. Full variable domain (missing parts from reference TRBV7-8 and TRBJ2-5): GAGVSQSPRYKVAKRGQDVALRCDPISGHVSLFWYQQALGQGPEFLTYFQNEAQLDKSGLPSDRFFAERPEGSVSTLKIQRTQQEDSAVYLCASSLAGPYSQETQYFGPGTRLLVL.

The V gene is TRBV29-1, the J gene TRBJ1-2; 11 nucleotides match TRBD1. Germline loops: CDR1 SQVTM, CDR2 ANQGSEA. With 5 bases clipped from V and 0 bases from J, the junction kept 11 bases outside the gene matches. This CDR3 is 17 amino acids long. The CDR3 DNA reads as TGCAGCGTTAGGGACAGGGGGTCTCTGAACACTAACTATGGCTACACCTTC. The encoded protein is CSVRDRGSLNTNYGYTF.

This chain links TRBV30 with TRBJ2-7, with 7 bases identical to TRBD2. The CDR3 loop spans 16 amino acids. Germline CDR1 and CDR2: GTSNPN and SVGIG (reference sequence). With 0 bases clipped from V and 6 bases from J, the junction kept 14 bases outside the gene matches. The chain's CDR3 is CAWSVRRGSGVGEQYF. The DNA of the CDR3 is TGTGCCTGGAGTGTCCGCCGGGGGAGCGGGGTTGGCGAGCAGTACTTC.